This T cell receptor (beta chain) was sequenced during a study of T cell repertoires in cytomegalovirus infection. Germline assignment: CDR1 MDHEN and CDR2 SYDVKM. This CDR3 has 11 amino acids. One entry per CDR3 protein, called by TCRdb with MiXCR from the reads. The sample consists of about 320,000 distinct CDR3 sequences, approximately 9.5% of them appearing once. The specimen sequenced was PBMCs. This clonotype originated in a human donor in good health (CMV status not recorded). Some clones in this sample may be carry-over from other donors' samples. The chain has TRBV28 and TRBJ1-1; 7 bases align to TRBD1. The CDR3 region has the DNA TGTGACGGGACAGCAAACACTGAAGCTTTCTTT. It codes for CDGTANTEAFF. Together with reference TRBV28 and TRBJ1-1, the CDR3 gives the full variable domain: DVKVTQSSRYLVKRTGEKVFLECVQDMDHENMFWYRQDPGLGLRLIYFSYDVKMKEKGDIPEGYSVSREKKERFSLILESASTNQTSMYLCDGTANTEAFFGQGTRLTVV.